The rows below give T cell receptor beta chains drawn from one sample of a study of shared clonotypes between healthy human individuals. Only in-frame clones appear in the TCRdb table, and some are missing; sequencing was by immunoSEQ multiplex PCR. The data show about 2.4 million clones, over 85% seen once. Input material: naive CD4+ T cells from PBMCs. The receptors here all came from a young man in good health. Some clones in this sample may be carry-over from other donors' samples. Each CDR3 is given with its conserved first and last residue. Fields, in order: D gene, J gene, clone size, V gene, CDR3 protein, CDR3 DNA. D genes are given only for firm matches. Expanded clones get a size class; other rows say once, few or many, or leave the size out.

TRBD1 | TRBJ1-5 | NA | TRBV11-3 | CASPKGGIWGQPQHF | TGTGCCAGCCCTAAAGGGGGCATCTGGGGTCAGCCCCAGCATTTT
NA | TRBJ2-4 | NA | TRBV28 | CASSPPGVNIQYF | TGTGCCAGCAGCCCCCCCGGGGTGAACATTCAGTACTTC
NA | TRBJ1-1 | NA | TRBV5-4 | CASSLVGANTEAFF | TGTGCCAGCAGCTTGGTGGGGGCGAACACTGAAGCTTTCTTT
TRBD2 | TRBJ2-5 | NA | TRBV4-1 | CASSQDGLAGGGETQYF | TGCGCCAGCAGCCAAGATGGACTAGCGGGAGGGGGGGAGACCCAGTACTTC
NA | TRBJ2-7 | once | TRBV5-1 | CASSPDGTYEQYF | TGCGCCAGCAGCCCGGACGGTACGTACGAGCAGTACTTC
TRBD1 | TRBJ1-1 | NA | TRBV7-9 | CASSSDRGRGGTEAFF | TGTGCCAGCAGTTCGGACAGGGGGCGAGGGGGCACTGAAGCTTTCTTT
TRBD2 | TRBJ2-3 | NA | TRBV5-1 | CASSPSGGTDTQYF | TGCGCCAGCAGCCCAAGCGGGGGCACAGATACGCAGTATTTT
NA | TRBJ2-4 | NA | TRBV19 | CASSSRAGTVNLIQYF | TGTGCCAGTAGTTCCAGAGCCGGGACGGTCAATCTTATTCAGTACTTC
TRBD2 | TRBJ2-2 | NA | TRBV6-1 | CASSEVGLANTGELFF | TGTGCCAGCAGTGAAGTTGGACTAGCTAACACCGGGGAGCTGTTTTTT
NA | TRBJ2-7 | NA | TRBV11-2 | CASSSRGSGPYEQYF | TGTGCCAGCAGCTCGAGGGGGTCGGGTCCCTACGAGCAGTACTTC
TRBD1 | TRBJ2-5 | NA | TRBV28 | CASTKGTGGWETQYF | TGTGCCAGCACCAAAGGGACAGGGGGCTGGGAGACCCAGTACTTC
NA | TRBJ2-3 | NA | TRBV5-1 | CASSSSHPGEDTQYF | TGCGCCAGCAGCTCTAGCCACCCGGGAGAGGATACGCAGTATTTT
NA | TRBJ2-4 | once | TRBV5-6 | CASSRGLFKNIQYF | TGTGCCAGCAGCCGCGGACTATTCAAAAACATTCAGTACTTC
NA | TRBJ2-5 | NA | TRBV2 | CASSTVSQETQYF | TGTGCCAGCTCGACAGTTTCACAAGAGACCCAGTACTTC
NA | TRBJ2-5 | NA | TRBV4-1 | CASSQDRRGVVPGGGETQYF | TGCGCCAGCAGCCAAGATAGAAGGGGGGTGGTACCGGGAGGAGGAGAGACCCAGTACTTC
TRBD1 | TRBJ1-4 | NA | TRBV28 | CASSPWDRLANNEKLFF | TGTGCCAGCAGTCCCTGGGACAGGCTAGCGAACAATGAAAAACTGTTTTTT
NA | TRBJ2-7 | NA | TRBV6-5 | CASRKDRYSYEQYF | TGTGCCAGCAGAAAAGACCGCTACTCCTACGAGCAGTACTTC
TRBD2 | TRBJ2-5 | NA | TRBV2 | CASSQGSSGRETQYF | TGTGCCAGCAGCCAGGGATCTAGCGGCCGAGAGACCCAGTACTTC
TRBD1 | TRBJ2-5 | NA | TRBV5-1 | CASRSGQGQETQYF | TGCGCCAGCAGATCCGGACAGGGCCAAGAGACCCAGTACTTC
NA | TRBJ2-1 | NA | TRBV5-1 | CASSLEDRHPEQFF | TGCGCCAGCAGCTTGGAAGATCGACATCCCGAGCAGTTCTTC
NA | TRBJ1-3 | NA | TRBV5-1 | CASSLAGGHGNTIYF | TGCGCCAGCAGCTTGGCCGGAGGCCACGGAAACACCATATATTTT
NA | TRBJ1-2 | NA | TRBV7-2 | CASSPDLAGGYTF | TGTGCCAGCAGCCCCGATCTGGCTGGTGGCTACACCTTC
NA | TRBJ2-5 | NA | TRBV20-1 | CSRGYQETQYF | TGCAGTCGAGGGTACCAAGAGACCCAGTACTTC
TRBD1 | TRBJ2-5 | NA | TRBV28 | CASSPTAGTGDVETQYF | TGTGCCAGCAGCCCTACGGCCGGGACAGGGGACGTCGAGACCCAGTACTTC
NA | TRBJ2-7 | once | TRBV28 | CASSPRSILGEQYF | TGTGCCAGCTCCCCTCGAAGTATCTTAGGCGAGCAGTACTTC
TRBD1 | TRBJ2-7 | NA | TRBV28 | CASSLKGQGYEQYF | TGTGCCAGCAGTTTAAAAGGACAGGGATACGAGCAGTACTTC
NA | TRBJ1-5 | NA | TRBV27 | CASSLSGGGSNQPQHF | TGTGCCAGCAGTTTATCGGGGGGGGGTAGCAATCAGCCCCAGCATTTT
NA | TRBJ2-3 | NA | TRBV5-1 | CASSLWVSKAPSTDTQYF | TGCGCCAGCAGCTTGTGGGTCTCAAAGGCTCCCAGCACAGATACGCAGTATTTT
NA | TRBJ1-1 | NA | TRBV6-5 | CASSYTETGTRAF | TGTGCCAGCAGTTACACCGAGACGGGCACCAGGGCCTTT
NA | TRBJ1-4 | NA | TRBV5-1 | CASSLGPGEKLFF | TGCGCCAGCAGCTTGGGACCAGGGGAAAAACTGTTTTTT
TRBD2 | TRBJ2-3 | NA | TRBV27 | CASSLILAGGRADTQYF | TGTGCCAGCAGTTTAATCTTAGCGGGAGGGAGGGCAGATACGCAGTATTTT
TRBD1 | TRBJ2-3 | NA | TRBV27 | CASSPNRDRAEDTQYF | TGTGCCAGCAGCCCGAACCGGGACAGGGCTGAAGATACGCAGTATTTT
TRBD1 | TRBJ2-3 | NA | TRBV25-1 | CASTPGGRDRGDTQYF | TGTGCCAGCACCCCCGGGGGCAGGGACAGGGGGGATACGCAGTATTTT
NA | TRBJ1-3 | NA | TRBV4-1 | CASSQLQISGNTIYF | TGCGCCAGCAGCCAATTGCAGATCTCTGGAAACACCATATATTTT
NA | TRBJ1-2 | NA | TRBV5-1 | CASSLWVGQTNYGYTF | TGCGCCAGCAGCTTGTGGGTTGGACAGACTAACTATGGCTACACCTTC
NA | TRBJ2-3 | NA | TRBV6-5 | CASRGRADTQYF | TGTGCCAGCAGGGGCCGTGCCGATACGCAGTATTTT
NA | TRBJ1-3 | NA | TRBV10-3 | CAISSTGSGNTIYF | TGTGCCATCAGTAGTACAGGCTCTGGAAACACCATATATTTT
NA | TRBJ1-5 | NA | TRBV28 | CASSFLGDGNQPQHF | TGTGCCAGCAGTTTTTTGGGCGATGGCAATCAGCCCCAGCATTTT
NA | TRBJ2-5 | NA | TRBV2 | CASYGETQYF | TGTGCCAGCTACGGAGAGACCCAGTACTTC
TRBD2 | TRBJ2-7 | NA | TRBV5-1 | CASSTGAGAPYEQYF | TGCGCCAGCAGCACTGGGGCGGGAGCTCCCTACGAGCAGTACTTC
NA | TRBJ2-7 | NA | TRBV28 | CASSFQPTYEQYF | TGTGCCAGCAGTTTCCAACCTACCTACGAGCAGTACTTC
NA | TRBJ2-7 | once | TRBV5-1 | CASSLEASSVSYEQYF | TGCGCCAGCAGCTTGGAAGCCTCTAGCGTGAGCTACGAGCAGTACTTC
NA | TRBJ1-1 | NA | TRBV6-5 | CASRTGNQNTEAFF | TGTGCCAGCAGGACGGGGAACCAGAACACTGAAGCTTTCTTT
NA | TRBJ1-1 | NA | TRBV7-2 | CASSLPDRNTEAFF | TGTGCCAGCAGTTTGCCCGACAGGAACACTGAAGCTTTCTTT
NA | TRBJ2-3 | NA | TRBV19 | CASSTRGSGLGDTQYF | TGTGCCAGTAGTACCCGGGGTAGCGGCCTGGGTGATACGCAGTATTTT
NA | TRBJ1-1 | NA | TRBV7-2 | CASSLGIKGTEAFF | TGTGCCAGCAGCTTAGGTATAAAGGGCACTGAAGCTTTCTTT
TRBD2 | TRBJ2-7 | NA | TRBV9 | CASSPSRASGRYEQYF | TGTGCCAGCAGCCCAAGCAGGGCTAGCGGGAGGTACGAGCAGTACTTC
NA | TRBJ2-1 | NA | TRBV2 | CASSEAFYNEQFF | TGTGCCAGCAGTGAAGCCTTCTACAATGAGCAGTTCTTC
TRBD1 | TRBJ2-6 | NA | TRBV28 | CASVGQVAANVLTF | TGTGCCAGCGTCGGACAGGTAGCGGCCAACGTCCTGACTTTC
NA | TRBJ1-3 | NA | TRBV19 | CASSTEGARGSSGNTIYF | TGTGCCAGTAGTACCGAAGGGGCCAGGGGAAGCTCTGGAAACACCATATATTTT
TRBD1 | TRBJ2-3 | NA | TRBV5-1 | CASSSPDRADTQYF | TGCGCCAGCAGCTCGCCTGACAGGGCAGATACGCAGTATTTT
NA | TRBJ1-1 | few | TRBV6-5 | CASSRYSSRSEAFF | TGTGCCAGCAGTCGTTACTCCTCTCGGAGTGAAGCTTTCTTT
NA | TRBJ2-2 | NA | TRBV5-1 | CASRRAKFNTGELFF | TGCGCCAGCAGACGCGCGAAGTTTAACACCGGGGAGCTGTTTTTT
TRBD2 | TRBJ2-3 | NA | TRBV6-5 | CASSYSLAGGTDTQYF | TGTGCCAGCAGTTATTCCCTAGCGGGGGGCACAGATACGCAGTATTTT